The 11 T cell receptor beta chains below were found in one sample sequenced in a study of PD-1 blockade in mismatch repair-deficient tumors. Data came from immunoSEQ multiplex PCR; TCRdb stores just in-frame clones and leaves some out. The sample shows tens of thousands of clones, roughly 75% of them seen only once. The source was peripheral blood, collected 4 weeks after starting pembrolizumab. These receptors were obtained from an adult with mismatch repair-deficient cancer.

The chain is built from TRBV18 and TRBJ1-2, with 8 positions matching TRBD1. Germline V CDR1 and CDR2: KGHSH, LQKENI. V shed 5 bases and J 6 bases; nucleotides not matched to a gene: 5. The CDR3 is 13 residues long. The chain's CDR3 is CASSATGDDGYTF. Written as DNA, the CDR3 is TGTGCCAGCTCAGCGACAGGGGACGATGGCTACACCTTC.

This rearrangement joins TRBV4-3 to TRBJ2-7; 8 nucleotides line up with TRBD2. CDR3 length: 16 residues. The germline V gene has CDR1 LGHNA and CDR2 YSLEER. V trimming: 0 bases; J trimming: 3 bases; junction bases outside the gene matches: 7. The CDR3 DNA reads TGCGCCAGCAGCCAAGATCCAGCGGGAGCATTCTACGAGCAGTACTTC. Residues: CASSQDPAGAFYEQYF.

This chain uses TRBV5-4 with TRBJ1-3; 7 bases map to TRBD1. The CDR3 consists of 15 residues. Germline-derived CDR1 and CDR2 are SGHNT and YYREEE (reference sequence). V dropped 4 bases and J dropped 0; count of bases not matched to a gene: 4. The DNA for the CDR3 is TGTGCCAGCAGCGCGGGACAGAGCTCTGGAAACACCATATATTTT. Encoded protein: CASSAGQSSGNTIYF. The full variable domain, in which reference TRBV5-4 and TRBJ1-3 provide the parts outside the CDR3, is ETGVTQSPTHLIKTRGQQVTLRCSSQSGHNTVSWYQQALGQGPQFIFQYYREEENGRGNFPPRFSGLQFPNYSSELNVNALELDDSALYLCASSAGQSSGNTIYFGEGSWLTVV.

The rearrangement links TRBV25-1 to TRBJ2-5; possible D gene TRBD1, 7 bases. V lost 5 bases to trimming and J lost 5 bases, with 12 bases between them. Germline CDR1 and CDR2: MGHDK and SYGVNS. The CDR3 length is 13 residues. The CDR3 loop reads CASSYSGGETQYF. The DNA for the CDR3 is TGTGCCAGCAGTTATTCAGGGGGGGAGACCCAGTACTTC.

The CDR3: CASSSDIAYEQYF. CDR3 coding DNA: TGTGCCAGCAGTTCTGACATAGCCTACGAGCAGTACTTC. This sequence joins TRBV5-5 and TRBJ2-7; the D is unclear. This CDR3 contains 13 residues. Trimming took off 5 bases at V and 2 bases at J, with 11 bases between the two ends. CDR1 and CDR2 (germline): SGHKS, YYEKEE (reference sequence).

The chain employs TRBV11-3 and TRBJ1-4; D is ambiguous. Trimming removed 3 bases at V and 1 base at J, with 9 bases between. Germline CDR1 is SGHNT and CDR2 is YENEEA. The CDR3 consists of 15 residues. CDR3 region: CASSFRKGTNEKLFF. CDR3 nucleotides: TGTGCCAGCAGCTTTCGAAAGGGAACTAATGAAAAACTGTTTTTT.

The chain joins TRBV19 to TRBJ2-1, with TRBD2 identical over 14 bases. The V segment lost 5 bases and the J segment 2 bases; nucleotides outside the gene matches: 5. This CDR3 region has 17 residues. Germline V gene sequence: CDR1 LNHDA, CDR2 SQIVND (reference sequence). CDR3 residues: CASSERLAGGPYNEQFF. The CDR3 DNA sequence: TGTGCCAGTAGTGAGCGACTAGCGGGAGGGCCCTACAATGAGCAGTTCTTC.

The chain recombines TRBV4-1 with TRBJ1-2; D might be TRBD1 (5 bases). The germline CDR1 and CDR2 sequences are MGHRA and YSYEKL. Trimming took 4 bases from V and 3 from J, leaving 15 bases between them. The CDR3 consists of 15 residues. The CDR3 DNA is TGCGCCAGCAGCCGCGTGGGTGGGGGGGACTATGGCTACACCTTC. Translation: CASSRVGGGDYGYTF.

The genes are TRBV2 and TRBJ1-2, with 9 bases matching TRBD1. Germline V gene data show CDR1 as SNHLY and CDR2 as FYNNEI. This CDR3 contains 13 residues. Trimming removed 6 bases from V and 5 bases from J; junction bases left unmatched: 4. CDR3 DNA: TGTGCCAGCAGCGCCGACAGGGGGTATGGCTACACCTTC. Translated, it gives CASSADRGYGYTF.

The V and J genes are TRBV11-2 and TRBJ1-1; the D is unclear. This CDR3 has 14 residues. V lost 1 base and J 7 bases, leaving 13 bases between the germline ends. In germline, CDR1 is SGHAT, CDR2 FQNNGV. For the CDR3, the DNA is TGTGCCAGCAGCTTAGTTTTTCTACCCGGTGAAGCTTTCTTT. Protein product: CASSLVFLPGEAFF.

The rearrangement links TRBV21-1 to TRBJ2-5; the D call in the table, TRBD2, was not verified against the DNA. TRBV21-1 is a listed pseudogene. The CDR3 covers 17 residues. CDR3 in amino acids: CASSKVGNGRDKETQYF. The CDR3 nucleotides read TGTGCCAGCAGCAAAGTCGGGAACGGGCGGGATAAAGAGACCCAGTACTTC.